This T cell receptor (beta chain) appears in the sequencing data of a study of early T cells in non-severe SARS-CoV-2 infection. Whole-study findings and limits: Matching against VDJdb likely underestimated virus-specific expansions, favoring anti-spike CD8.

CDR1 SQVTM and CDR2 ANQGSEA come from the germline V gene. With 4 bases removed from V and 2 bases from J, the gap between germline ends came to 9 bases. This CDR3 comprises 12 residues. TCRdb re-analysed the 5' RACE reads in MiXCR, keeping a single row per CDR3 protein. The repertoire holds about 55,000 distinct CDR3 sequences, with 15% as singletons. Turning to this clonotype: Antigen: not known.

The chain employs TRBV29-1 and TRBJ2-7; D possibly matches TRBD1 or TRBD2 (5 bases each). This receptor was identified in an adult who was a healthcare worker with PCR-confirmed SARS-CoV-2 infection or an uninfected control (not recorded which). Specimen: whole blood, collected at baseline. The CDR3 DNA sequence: TGCAGCGTTGGGGGGTCCGCCTACGAGCAGTACTTC. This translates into CSVGGSAYEQYF.